A single sample is the source of the 10 T cell receptor beta chains below, sequenced in a study of shared clonotypes between healthy human individuals. Sequencing used immunoSEQ multiplex PCR; TCRdb keeps in-frame clones, though not all of them. This table has around 2.1 million clones, about 92% appearing once. CD45RO-negative cells were positively selected for CCR7, leaving out terminally differentiated effector memory CD45RA+ cells. Sequences were obtained from naive CD8+ T cells from PBMCs. Receptors were obtained from a man younger than 35 in good health. Some clones in this sample may be carry-over from other donors' samples.

This sequence joins TRBV27 and TRBJ2-7, with 7 bases that match TRBD2. Germline CDR1 is MNHEY and CDR2 is SMNVEV (reference sequence). V lost 5 bases to trimming and J lost 4 bases; unmatched junction nucleotides: 8. The CDR3 extends over 14 amino acids. The CDR3 reads CASSGAGEVYEQYF. The CDR3 DNA reads as TGTGCCAGCAGTGGGGCGGGAGAAGTGTACGAGCAGTACTTC.

The chain couples TRBV2 to TRBJ1-2; 8 bases are a match to TRBD1. The germline V gene has CDR1 SNHLY and CDR2 FYNNEI. V was pared by 4 bases and J by 4 bases, with 8 bases of the junction left unmatched. CDR3 length: 15 amino acids. Here the CDR3 reads CASSGQTGAFYGYTF. The CDR3 coding sequence is TGTGCCAGCAGTGGACAGACAGGGGCATTCTATGGCTACACCTTC. The full variable domain, in which reference TRBV2 and TRBJ1-2 provide the parts outside the CDR3, is EPEVTQTPSHQVTQMGQEVILRCVPISNHLYFYWYRQILGQKVEFLVSFYNNEISEKSEIFDDQFSVERPDGSNFTLKIRSTKLEDSAMYFCASSGQTGAFYGYTFGSGTRLTVV.

The chain joins TRBV6-5 to TRBJ2-1, with 7 bases fitting TRBD1. Looked up from germline, CDR1 is MNHEY and CDR2 is SVGAGI. V was clipped by 6 bases and J by 4 bases; unmatched bases: 6. The CDR3 runs 14 residues. CDR3 protein: CASRDRESYNEQFF. The CDR3 DNA is TGTGCCAGCAGAGACAGGGAGTCATACAATGAGCAGTTCTTC.

Note on this clone: This same CDR3 is encoded by further DNA sequences in the sample. The CDR3 is CASSVGQAPNYGYTF. The CDR3 nucleotides read TGTGCCAGCAGCGTTGGGCAGGCCCCGAACTATGGCTACACCTTC. The chain uses TRBV9 and TRBJ1-2; D is uncertain. The V gene's germline CDR1 is SGDLS and CDR2 YYNGEE. The CDR3 is made up of 15 amino acids. Trimming removed 2 bases from V and 2 bases from J, with 13 bases in between.

The chain joins TRBV9 to TRBJ1-4; 11 nucleotides agree with TRBD1. Trimming cost V 5 bases and J 4 bases; bases outside gene matches: 4. The CDR3 is made up of 15 amino acids. CDR1 is SGDLS and CDR2 is YYNGEE in the germline V gene. The CDR3 is CASRPGTGGNEKLFF. CDR3 nucleotide sequence: TGTGCCAGCAGACCTGGGACAGGGGGTAATGAAAAACTGTTTTTT.

The CDR3: CASRTSGRGYEQYF. The CDR3 nucleotides are TGTGCCAGCAGAACTAGCGGGCGAGGCTACGAGCAGTACTTC. The V gene is TRBV6-5, the J gene TRBJ2-7; TRBD2 matches at 9 bases. Germline V gene data show CDR1 as MNHEY and CDR2 as SVGAGI. The ends lost 6 bases at V and 3 bases at J; junction bases unmatched: 6. CDR3 length equals 14 residues.

V and J are TRBV19 and TRBJ1-1; D is unclear. This CDR3 has 14 residues. Germline CDR1 reads LNHDA; CDR2 reads SQIVND (reference sequence). V was shortened by 6 bases and J by 1 base, with 12 bases between the two germline ends. The CDR3 reads CASRRSNTNTEAFF. In nucleotides, the CDR3 is TGTGCCAGTAGAAGGTCAAATACGAACACTGAAGCTTTCTTT.

With regard to this clone: Other DNA sequences within the sample encode an identical CDR3. V gene TRBV28 combines with J gene TRBJ2-7; 8 nucleotides align to TRBD2. Germline assignment: CDR1 MDHEN and CDR2 SYDVKM. Unmatched junction bases numbered 5, after V lost 2 bases and J lost 2 bases. The length of the CDR3 is 15 residues. The CDR3: CASSLVREGPYEQYF. CDR3 DNA sequence: TGTGCCAGCAGTTTAGTTCGGGAGGGCCCCTACGAGCAGTACTTC.

The chain is built from TRBV5-5 and TRBJ2-7, with TRBD1 matching 7 bases. Germline values: CDR1 SGHKS, CDR2 YYEKEE (reference sequence). The CDR3 is 15 amino acids. V lost 4 bases and J lost 0; bases outside the gene matches: 7. The CDR3, as DNA: TGTGCCAGCAGCCAAACTGACAGGGCCTCCTACGAGCAGTACTTC. Its protein is CASSQTDRASYEQYF.

The chain links TRBV28 to TRBJ2-3; perhaps D is TRBD1 or TRBD2 (6 bases each). Germline V gene sequence: CDR1 MDHEN, CDR2 SYDVKM. This CDR3 region has 15 residues. Trimming removed 6 bases at V and 4 bases at J, with 17 bases between. The CDR3 loop reads CASRIRGLLADTQYF. CDR3 nucleotide sequence: TGTGCCAGCAGAATCCGGGGGCTTCTGGCAGATACGCAGTATTTT.